These T cell receptor beta chains were read from a single sample in a study of OX40 agonist ivuxolimab in advanced cancers. The assay was immunoSEQ multiplex PCR, and TCRdb's table has in-frame clones only and misses some. Here the sample spans fewer than 70,000 clones, more than 65% being singletons. The source was CD4+ or CD8+ T cells sorted from blood, collected in a trial of the OX40 agonist ivuxolimab. The receptors shown here come from an adult with an advanced solid tumor such as melanoma, head and neck, liver or kidney cancer. Each CDR3 is given with its conserved first and last residue. A D gene is named only where the DNA matches it firmly. Size tells how often a clone was seen (once, few, many) or the class of an expanded clone, and some rows leave it out.

TRBV6-5	NA	NA	TRBJ2-3	CASSYSPGSGDTQYF	TGTGCCAGCAGTTACTCTCCCGGGAGTGGGGATACGCAGTATTTT
TRBV9	TRBD2	few	TRBJ2-5	CASTRAGGGETQYF	TGTGCCAGCACCCGAGCGGGAGGTGGAGAGACCCAGTACTTC
TRBV11-2	NA	NA	TRBJ1-6	CASSLVRGSSYNSPLHF	TGTGCCAGCAGCTTAGTACGAGGGAGCTCCTATAATTCACCCCTCCACTTT
TRBV18	NA	NA	TRBJ2-1	CASSRGLDNEQFF	TGTGCCAGCTCACGGGGGCTCGACAATGAGCAGTTCTTC
TRBV7-3	TRBD1	NA	TRBJ1-1	CASSPGRDRTTFF	TGTGCCAGCAGCCCCGGCCGGGACAGGACAACTTTCTTT
TRBV30	NA	once	TRBJ1-1	CAWSSSRVTEAFF	TGTGCCTGGAGTTCCAGCAGAGTCACTGAAGCTTTCTTT
TRBV6-5	NA	many	TRBJ1-1	CASSYSESTEAFF	TGTGCCAGCAGTTACTCAGAGAGCACTGAAGCTTTCTTT
TRBV9	NA	NA	TRBJ1-1	CASSPRMNTEAFF	TGTGCCAGCAGCCCACGGATGAACACTGAAGCTTTCTTT
TRBV6-1	NA	NA	TRBJ1-5	CASRASFSNQPQHF	TGTGCCAGCAGGGCCTCATTTAGCAATCAGCCCCAGCATTTT
TRBV6-5	TRBD1	NA	TRBJ1-6	CASKTGGGYNSPLHF	TGTGCCAGCAAGACAGGGGGCGGCTATAATTCACCCCTCCACTTT
TRBV15	NA	NA	TRBJ2-7	CATSSPSPGNEQYF	TGTGCCACCAGCAGCCCATCCCCAGGGAACGAGCAGTACTTC
TRBV6-4	TRBD1	NA	TRBJ1-2	CASSDAGGINGYTF	TGTGCCAGCAGTGACGCAGGGGGAATAAATGGCTACACCTTC
TRBV18	NA	NA	TRBJ1-1	CASSSSVGNTEAFF	TGTGCCAGCTCCTCATCGGTGGGGAACACTGAAGCTTTCTTT
TRBV2	TRBD2	NA	TRBJ2-5	CASRPTSGTETQYF	TGTGCCAGCAGACCGACTAGCGGGACAGAGACCCAGTACTTC
TRBV11-3	NA	NA	TRBJ2-3	CASSPVAKQGSSTDTQYF	TGTGCCAGCAGTCCCGTGGCTAAACAGGGATCTAGCACAGATACGCAGTATTTT
TRBV5-1	TRBD2	once	TRBJ2-3	CASSSLASGTIGDTQYF	TGCGCCAGCAGCTCTTTGGCTAGCGGGACCATAGGGGATACGCAGTATTTT
TRBV7-9	TRBD1	NA	TRBJ1-1	CASSSQGRGTEAFF	TGTGCCAGCAGCTCACAGGGGAGGGGGACTGAAGCTTTCTTT
TRBV2	TRBD2	NA	TRBJ2-1	CASSAERGGYNEQFF	TGTGCCAGCAGTGCTGAGCGGGGGGGGTACAATGAGCAGTTCTTC
TRBV7-9	NA	NA	TRBJ2-2	CASSLKAGGANPGELFF	TGTGCCAGCAGCTTAAAAGCCGGGGGCGCGAACCCCGGGGAGCTGTTTTTT
TRBV28	NA	few	TRBJ2-1	CASSSINTGYNEQFF	TGTGCCAGCAGTTCCATCAATACGGGGTACAATGAGCAGTTCTTC